What follows are 17 T cell receptor beta chains derived from one specimen sequenced in a study of Graves' ophthalmopathy and Graves' hyperthyroidism. For repertoire sequencing, the TCR beta CDR3 regions were amplified from RNA transcripts. The first round was an RT-PCR with HTBI primers, and the second round was a multiplex PCR. TCRdb independently ran MiXCR on the multiplex PCR reads; one entry per CDR3 protein. This sample has roughly 500,000 distinct CDR3 sequences, with approximately 15% found just once. Material: blood. The receptors here all came from a woman younger than 45 with Graves' ophthalmopathy.

This clonotype came up a few times. The chain is built from TRBV12-3 or TRBV12-4 and TRBJ1-5, with D hard to call. V lost 6 bases and J 6 bases, leaving 15 bases between the germline ends. The CDR3 sequence is 14 residues long. The CDR3 here is CASSRTRSGQPQHF. CDR3 nucleotides: TGTGCCAGCAGCCGGACGAGAAGTGGTCAGCCCCAGCATTTT.

The table lists this clonotype with many counts. The rearrangement links TRBV10-2 to TRBJ2-5; 8 nucleotides agree with TRBD1. Germline-derived CDR1 and CDR2 are WSHSY and SAAADI. The CDR3 runs to 12 residues. Trimming removed 3 bases from V and 8 bases from J; junction bases left unmatched: 2. This CDR3 reads CASSEQGGTQYF. DNA of the CDR3: TGCGCCAGCAGTGAACAGGGGGGCACCCAGTACTTC.

In this sample, this clonotype turned up many times. The chain joins TRBV19 to TRBJ1-1; 9 bases fit TRBD1. Per the germline V gene, CDR1 is LNHDA and CDR2 is SQIVND (reference sequence). The CDR3 has 12 amino acids. Trimming at V came to 9 bases and at J to 6 bases, leaving 5 bases not matched to a gene. CDR3 DNA: TGTGCCAGCGCGAACAGGGGGCCTGAAGCTTTCTTT. Protein product: CASANRGPEAFF.

The chain links TRBV20-1 to TRBJ1-2, with 7 positions matching TRBD1. Germline CDR1 DFQATT, CDR2 SNEGSKA (reference sequence). CDR3 size: 16 residues. The ends lost 5 bases at V and 4 bases at J; junction bases unmatched: 16. CDR3: CSASRQGSGEGYGYTF. CDR3 in DNA: TGCAGTGCTTCTCGACAGGGCAGCGGGGAAGGCTATGGCTACACCTTC.

The chain combines TRBV6-5 with TRBJ1-1; no firm D call. CDR1 is MNHEY and CDR2 is SVGAGI in the germline V gene. The V and J ends lost 8 bases and 0 bases respectively, with 10 bases between them. The CDR3 has 13 amino acids. The CDR3 sequence: CASFIDVNTEAFF. The CDR3 DNA reads as TGTGCCAGCTTTATAGATGTGAACACTGAAGCTTTCTTT.

This clonotype was recorded many times. The chain employs TRBV6-1 and TRBJ2-7, with 7 nucleotides matching TRBD2. The germline V gene has CDR1 MNHNS and CDR2 SASEGT. V trimming: 8 bases; J trimming: 0 bases; junction bases outside the gene matches: 10. This CDR3 contains 15 residues. CDR3 amino acids: CASGKYGGSSYEQYF. The CDR3 DNA is TGTGCCAGCGGTAAATACGGGGGGAGCTCCTACGAGCAGTACTTC.

Ten or more counts support this clonotype. J is TRBJ2-2 and V is TRBV24-1, with 7 bases fitting TRBD1. The CDR3 runs 15 residues. The junction had 4 bases not matched to a gene; V was cut back by 0 bases and J by 7 bases. Germline CDR1 KGHDR, CDR2 SFDVKD. The CDR3 spells CATSDLDRANGELFF. The CDR3 DNA follows: TGTGCCACCAGTGATTTGGACAGGGCTAACGGGGAGCTGTTTTTT.

The chain links TRBV28 to TRBJ2-2, with D hard to call. The CDR3 totals 15 residues. Between the trimmed V and J ends, which lost 4 bases and 0 bases, there was a span of 9 bases. Germline loops: CDR1 MDHEN, CDR2 SYDVKM. CDR3 sequence (DNA): TGTGCCAGCAGTTGGAAAGCCCCGAACACCGGGGAGCTGTTTTTT. This encodes CASSWKAPNTGELFF. The full variable domain, with the rest looked up from reference TRBV28 and TRBJ2-2, is DVKVTQSSRYLVKRTGEKVFLECVQDMDHENMFWYRQDPGLGLRLIYFSYDVKMKEKGDIPEGYSVSREKKERFSLILESASTNQTSMYLCASSWKAPNTGELFFGEGSRLTVL.

This clonotype was counted at least ten times. CDR3 in amino acids: CAWKSPGTTSGYTF. In nucleotides, the CDR3 is TGTGCCTGGAAGTCACCCGGGACGACTAGTGGCTACACCTTC. V gene TRBV30 combines with J gene TRBJ1-2; TRBD1 might be the D (5 bases). The CDR3 covers 14 residues. V was trimmed by 4 bases and J by 7 bases, leaving 19 bases between them. CDR1 and CDR2 (germline): GTSNPN, SVGIG (reference sequence).

This clonotype was counted ten times or more. The genes are TRBV28 and TRBJ2-7; TRBD2 agrees at 8 bases. The CDR3 spans 15 residues. Germline lookup yields CDR1 MDHEN and CDR2 SYDVKM. Trimming removed 5 bases from V and 3 bases from J; junction bases left unmatched: 9. Here the CDR3 reads CASSLPGLGFYEQYF. CDR3 bases: TGTGCCAGCAGTCTTCCGGGACTAGGGTTCTACGAGCAGTACTTC.

This clonotype was counted at least ten times. The chain joins TRBV15 to TRBJ1-2; a weak D match, TRBD1 (6 bases). Looked up from germline, CDR1 is LNHNV and CDR2 is YYDKDF (reference sequence). The V end lost 5 bases, the J end lost 10 bases, and 17 bases lay between the germline ends. The CDR3 loop spans 13 amino acids. The CDR3 spells CATSPRQAEDYTF. The CDR3 DNA reads TGTGCCACCAGCCCTAGACAGGCCGAGGACTACACCTTC. Full variable domain (outside the CDR3, taken from reference TRBV15 and TRBJ1-2): DAMVIQNPRYQVTQFGKPVTLSCSQTLNHNVMYWYQQKSSQAPKLLFHYYDKDFNNEADTPDNFQSRRPNTSFCFLDIRSPGLGDTAMYLCATSPRQAEDYTFGSGTRLTVV.

This clonotype was observed at least ten times. V is TRBV7-9 and J is TRBJ2-5; no reliable D call. V was pared by 5 bases and J by 3 bases, with 16 bases between. The CDR3 has 15 amino acids. The germline gives CDR1 SEHNR, CDR2 FQNEAQ (reference sequence). The CDR3 DNA sequence: TGTGCCAGCAGCCTCCTTTCTAGGGTTAAAGAGACCCAGTACTTC. This gives the protein CASSLLSRVKETQYF.

This clonotype appeared many times. The rearrangement links TRBV28 to TRBJ1-1; D ambiguous. CDR3 length: 13 amino acids. Germline V gene data show CDR1 as MDHEN and CDR2 as SYDVKM. Trimming cost V 3 bases and J 4 bases, with 9 bases left between them. DNA of the CDR3: TGTGCCAGCAGTTTTTGGAAGACCACTGAAGCTTTCTTT. Encoded protein: CASSFWKTTEAFF.

This clonotype appeared a few times. This chain joins TRBV7-2 and TRBJ2-5; D may correspond to TRBD1 or TRBD2 (7 bases each). CDR1 and CDR2 from the germline V gene are SGHTA and FQGNSA. This CDR3 contains 16 residues. With 1 base removed from V and 4 bases from J, the gap between germline ends came to 16 bases. CDR3 nucleotide sequence: TGTGCCAGCAGCTTAGTGGGGGGAGGGGGCGTAGAGACCCAGTACTTC. It yields the protein CASSLVGGGGVETQYF.

This clonotype was picked up a small number of times. J is TRBJ2-5 and V is TRBV18; D is perhaps TRBD1 (5 bases). The CDR3 has 16 amino acids. The V gene lost 3 bases and the J gene lost 2 bases, with 16 bases spanning the gap. Germline lookup yields CDR1 KGHSH and CDR2 LQKENI. The CDR3 nucleotides are TGTGCCAGCTCACCGGCCGTAAGACAGTCTCAAGAGACCCAGTACTTC. It specifies CASSPAVRQSQETQYF. Variable domain in full (rest from reference TRBV18 and TRBJ2-5): NAGVMQNPRHLVRRRGQEARLRCSPMKGHSHVYWYRQLPEEGLKFMVYLQKENIIDESGMPKERFSAEFPKEGPSILRIQQVVRGDSAAYFCASSPAVRQSQETQYFGPGTRLLVL.

Notes on this clonotype: One base away lies a much larger clone, so this may be a sequencing read error. This chain uses TRBV5-4 with TRBJ1-1; D uncertain. The CDR3 is made up of 15 amino acids. Trimming removed 6 bases from V and 4 bases from J, with 19 bases in between. Germline CDR1 is SGHNT and CDR2 is YYREEE (reference sequence). CDR3 DNA: TGTGCCAGCACCCTATACTCTACATGGAGCACTGAAGCTTTCTTT. This codes for CASTLYSTWSTEAFF.

The CDR3: CASSPGLGGGTEAFF. In DNA form, the CDR3 reads TGCGCCAGCAGCCCCGGGCTAGGGGGAGGCACTGAAGCTTTCTTT. The rearrangement links TRBV10-1 to TRBJ1-1, with D possibly matching TRBD1 (6 bases). The CDR3 loop spans 15 amino acids. Per the germline V gene, CDR1 is WNHNN and CDR2 is SYGVQD (reference sequence). V lost 6 bases and J 4 bases, leaving 18 bases between the germline ends.